These 23 T cell receptor beta chains came from one sample sequenced in a study of T cells in Graves' hyperthyroidism and ophthalmopathy. Template material for amplifying TCR beta CDR3 regions consisted of RNA transcripts. HTBI primers were employed in a first-round RT-PCR of the TCR CDR3. TCRdb itself ran the multiplex PCR reads through MiXCR, one entry per CDR3 protein. Here the sample spans approximately 640,000 distinct CDR3 sequences, approximately 15% being singletons. Input material: blood. These TCRs come from a man in his forties or fifties with Graves' hyperthyroidism.

The table lists this clonotype with many counts. This chain joins TRBV11-2 and TRBJ2-7; 14 nucleotides line up with TRBD2. The V segment lost 3 bases and the J segment 4 bases; nucleotides outside the gene matches: 2. The germline gives CDR1 SGHAT, CDR2 FQNNGV. The CDR3 spans 15 residues. The chain's CDR3 is CASSFGLAGGYEQYF. The CDR3 DNA is TGTGCCAGCAGCTTCGGACTAGCGGGAGGTTACGAGCAGTACTTC.

This clonotype was seen ten or more times. This rearrangement joins TRBV11-3 to TRBJ2-1; D is ambiguous. Trimming took 2 bases from V and 7 from J, leaving 9 bases between them. The CDR3 has 13 amino acids. Germline CDR1 SGHNT, CDR2 YENEEA. Here the CDR3 DNA reads TGTGCCAGCAGCTTATTAGCATGGAATGAGCAGTTCTTC. It is translated as CASSLLAWNEQFF. Filled out from reference TRBV11-3 and TRBJ2-1, the complete variable domain reads EAGVVQSPRYKIIEKKQPVAFWCNPISGHNTLYWYLQNLGQGPELLIRYENEEAVDDSQLPKDRFSAERLKGVDSTLKIQPAELGDSAVYLCASSLLAWNEQFFGPGTRLTVL.

This clonotype was picked up a small number of times. The chain couples TRBV28 to TRBJ1-2, with 7 bases lining up with TRBD1. The CDR3 loop spans 13 amino acids. The V gene's germline CDR1 is MDHEN and CDR2 SYDVKM. Germline trimming cut 10 bases from V and 4 bases from J; bases unmatched to any gene: 9. CDR3 region: CANSQGVGYGYTF. The CDR3 DNA reads as TGTGCCAATTCCCAGGGGGTGGGCTATGGCTACACCTTC.

This clonotype was counted a few times. The chain joins TRBV7-6 to TRBJ2-1; a weak D match, TRBD1 (5 bases). This CDR3 spans 12 amino acids. The ends were cut back, 6 bases at V and 7 bases at J, with 10 bases in the middle. Germline V CDR1 and CDR2: SGHVS, FNYEAQ. The CDR3 here is CASSLTENEQFF. The CDR3 DNA reads as TGTGCCAGCAGTCTGACAGAAAATGAGCAGTTCTTC.

This chain joins TRBV19 and TRBJ1-1; no definite D call. Looked up from germline, CDR1 is LNHDA and CDR2 is SQIVND (reference sequence). The CDR3 contains 14 residues. V gave up 3 bases and J gave up 4 bases, with 12 bases separating them. This chain's CDR3 is CASSIRLVGTEAFF. The DNA of the CDR3 is TGTGCCAGTAGTATCCGTCTTGTGGGCACTGAAGCTTTCTTT.

The J gene is TRBJ2-1, the V gene TRBV18, with 8 bases aligning to TRBD1. The CDR3 has 18 residues. J lost 5 bases, V lost 1 base, and 13 bases had no gene match. Germline CDR1 reads KGHSH; CDR2 reads LQKENI. This CDR3 is CASSPRTVRQGTDNEQFF. The CDR3 region has the DNA TGTGCCAGCTCACCACGTACAGTGAGACAGGGGACGGACAATGAGCAGTTCTTC.

This clonotype showed up just a few times. This chain joins TRBV20-1 and TRBJ2-1; D remains unclear. Deletions cut 0 bases from V and 3 bases from J, with 15 bases between. Germline V gene data show CDR1 as DFQATT and CDR2 as SNEGSKA (reference sequence). This CDR3 is 16 amino acids long. The CDR3 DNA follows: TGCAGTGCTAGAGACCTTAGCTCTACCAACTACAATGAGCAGTTCTTC. This translates into CSARDLSSTNYNEQFF.

This chain's CDR3 is CASSLGQGYTGELFF. As DNA, the CDR3 is TGTGCCAGCAGCCTGGGACAGGGTTACACCGGGGAGCTGTTTTTT. The chain is built from TRBV7-9 and TRBJ2-2; 9 bases agree with TRBD1. V lost 5 bases, J lost 3 bases, and 4 bases stayed unmatched. CDR1 is SEHNR, CDR2 FQNEAQ, per germline (reference sequence). CDR3 length: 15 residues.

This clonotype was counted a few times. CDR3 DNA sequence: TGCGCCAGCAGCCCCGATGGACAGGGAACAAATAATTCACCCCTCCACTTT. Its protein product is CASSPDGQGTNNSPLHF. The J gene is TRBJ1-6, the V gene TRBV5-1, with TRBD1 matching over 8 bases. V shed 4 bases, J shed 5 bases, and the junction held 11 bases outside the gene matches. From germline, CDR1 is SGHRS and CDR2 YFSETQ. This CDR3 region has 17 residues.

This clonotype has ten or more counts. This sequence joins TRBV12-3 or TRBV12-4 and TRBJ2-3; D remains unclear. Trimming took 3 bases from V and 4 from J, leaving 11 bases between them. This CDR3 region has 14 residues. CDR3 in DNA: TGTGCCAGCAGTTTTGAGCGAGTTGCAGATACGCAGTATTTT. Protein: CASSFERVADTQYF.

This clonotype has at least ten counts. V is TRBV12-3 or TRBV12-4 and J is TRBJ1-1; D not certain. Trimming took off 7 bases at V and 0 bases at J, with 12 bases between the two ends. The CDR3 consists of 14 residues. The CDR3 nucleotides read TGTGCCAGCAATCCCGGGCAGCTGAACACTGAAGCTTTCTTT. Its translation: CASNPGQLNTEAFF.

Here the CDR3 reads CASSESGTLSYNEQFF. As DNA, the CDR3 is TGTGCCAGCAGTGAATCCGGGACTCTCTCCTACAATGAGCAGTTCTTC. This rearrangement joins TRBV2 to TRBJ2-1; D is possibly TRBD2 (6 bases). With 2 bases removed from V and 0 bases from J, the gap between germline ends came to 11 bases. CDR1 is SNHLY and CDR2 is FYNNEI in the germline V gene. The CDR3 extends over 16 amino acids.

Worth noting for this clonotype: A read error is possible here, since a much larger clone lies one base away. This chain links TRBV6-2 or TRBV6-3 with TRBJ2-3; no clear D gene. Germline CDR1 and CDR2: MNHEY and SVGEGT. This CDR3 is built from 14 residues. The V gene lost 6 bases and the J gene lost 2 bases, with 12 bases spanning the gap. In DNA, the CDR3 is TGTGCCAGCAGCTGGACCGGGTACACAGATACGCAGTATTTT. Translation: CASSWTGYTDTQYF.

In this sample, this clonotype turned up a few times. CDR3 in amino acids: CASSQPWTSGSGDTQYF. For the CDR3, the DNA is TGTGCCAGCAGCCAACCATGGACTAGCGGGAGTGGAGATACGCAGTATTTT. The V gene is TRBV3-1, the J gene TRBJ2-3; 13 nucleotides agree with TRBD2. The CDR3 is 17 residues long. From germline, CDR1 is LGHDT and CDR2 YNNKEL (reference sequence). J was trimmed by 5 bases and V by 2 bases; bases with no gene match: 7.

This clonotype was observed a handful of times. This rearrangement joins TRBV7-9 to TRBJ1-2; 8 bases fit TRBD1. This CDR3 is 15 amino acids long. Germline CDR1 and CDR2: SEHNR and FQNEAQ (reference sequence). V shed 3 bases, J shed 6 bases, and the junction held 9 bases outside the gene matches. CDR3 nucleotides: TGTGCCAGCAGCTTCTACCTCAGGGGGCACGATGGCTACACCTTC. It yields the protein CASSFYLRGHDGYTF.

This clonotype has a count of ten or more. V is TRBV6-2 or TRBV6-3 and J is TRBJ1-4, with D uncertain. V lost 0 bases and J 7 bases, leaving 12 bases between the germline ends. This CDR3 contains 15 residues. Germline lookup yields CDR1 MNHEY and CDR2 SVGEGT. CDR3 DNA sequence: TGTGCCAGCAGTTACTCGCCTGAATCCCGTGAAAAACTGTTTTTT. Residues: CASSYSPESREKLFF.

The sample holds many counts of this clonotype. J is TRBJ2-6 and V is TRBV7-2; 13 bases are a match to TRBD2. Losses at the gene ends were 4 bases for V and 3 bases for J; bases not matched to a gene: 6. The CDR3 extends over 18 amino acids. CDR1 and CDR2 (germline): SGHTA, FQGNSA. The CDR3 bases are TGTGCCAGCAGCTACGGACTAGCGGGAGCTCTTGGGGCCAACGTCCTGACTTTC. Translated, it gives CASSYGLAGALGANVLTF.

This clonotype was seen ten or more times. The chain is built from TRBV6-1 and TRBJ1-5, with TRBD1 identical over 8 bases. The junction had 7 bases not matched to a gene; V was cut back by 5 bases and J by 4 bases. This CDR3 has 15 amino acids. Germline V gene data show CDR1 as MNHNS and CDR2 as SASEGT. CDR3: CASSMTGVGNQPQHF. DNA for the CDR3: TGTGCCAGCAGTATGACAGGGGTTGGTAATCAGCCCCAGCATTTT.

This clonotype has only a few counts. V is TRBV6-6 and J is TRBJ2-5, with D unclear. CDR3 length: 14 amino acids. Germline loops: CDR1 MNHNY, CDR2 SVGAGI (reference sequence). V was trimmed by 2 bases and J by 12 bases, leaving 19 bases between them. CDR3 in DNA: TGTGCCAGCAGTTACACCGAGGTATCAGGCCGAAAGTACTTC. Its translation: CASSYTEVSGRKYF.

This clonotype was seen repeatedly, ten times or more. The junction departs from the called germline gene at one end, perhaps through a read error. The chain couples TRBV5-1 to TRBJ1-1; no firm D call. This CDR3 is built from 14 residues. Per germline, CDR1 SGHRS and CDR2 YFSETQ. The CDR3 spells CASSLRFMNTEAFF. In nucleotides, the CDR3 is TGTGCCAGCAGCCTAAGATTCATGAACACTGAAGCTTTCTTT.

This chain uses TRBV27 with TRBJ2-3, with D tentatively TRBD2 (7 bases). Deletions cut 5 bases from V and 2 bases from J, with 17 bases between. This CDR3 comprises 16 residues. Germline values: CDR1 MNHEY, CDR2 SMNVEV (reference sequence). CDR3 DNA sequence: TGTGCCAGCAGTCCCACAGGGAGGGAGGACACAGATACGCAGTATTTT. This sequence encodes CASSPTGREDTDTQYF.

This clonotype was recorded many times. V is TRBV24-1 and J is TRBJ2-5; possible D gene TRBD2, 6 bases. Trimming removed 3 bases at V and 5 bases at J, with 21 bases between. This CDR3 contains 17 residues. From germline, CDR1 is KGHDR and CDR2 SFDVKD. The CDR3 is CATSDRGTALGVETQYF. The CDR3 DNA is TGTGCCACCAGTGATCGAGGGACTGCCCTGGGGGTGGAGACCCAGTACTTC.

This clonotype has only a few counts. This chain connects TRBV7-2 to TRBJ2-3; D gene ambiguous. The CDR3 length is 15 residues. V was clipped by 1 base and J by 0 bases, with 8 bases between them. Germline CDR1 is SGHTA and CDR2 is FQGNSA. The CDR3 reads CASSLVADSTDTQYF. The CDR3 DNA reads TGTGCCAGCAGCTTAGTTGCAGATAGCACAGATACGCAGTATTTT.